This record covers a single TCR beta chain. This receptor's antigen is unknown. Base-call qualities are not available, and no considerably larger clone is one nucleotide away. These data are taken from a study of cytomegalovirus exposure and HLA in healthy donors (dated by TCRdb to 2015 to 2018). Turning to the overall study: According to an earlier analysis of 587 of the donors, roughly 180 million T cells yielded roughly 110 million unique TCR beta sequences and less than 300 Gb of sequence data. Using immunosequencing, the study profiled T cell repertoires from 550 to 750 subjects and related those repertoires to cytomegalovirus serostatus. A separate validation cohort of roughly 130 different subjects was used in addition to the approximately 670-subject first cohort. The aim of the study was to test whether cataloging public T cell receptors could identify signatures of past pathogen exposure. To study patterns of TCR occurrence, a later analysis re-analyzed previously published TCR beta repertoires from around 670 donors and added high-resolution HLA genotyping. Every repertoire in the discovery cohort had been generated on one and the same sequencing platform. Donor age, sex, ethnicity and CMV serostatus were compiled alongside the repertoire data. Typing coverage varied by locus: about 620-630 donors for A, B, C, DRB1 and DQB1; roughly 520 for DQA1; some 610 for DPA1; about 450 for DPB1. Among the roughly 400 genotyped donors, 75% to 90% belonged to the genetic ancestry cluster associated with self-reported Caucasian donors. The later analysis used no new phenotypic data to find candidate immune exposures, relying instead on TCR beta sequences and their occurrence across donors. Approximately 300 gigabases of sequencing data and tens of millions of unique TCR sequences made up an early release that covered over 550 HLA-typed donors. Across some 400 genotyped donors of the cohort, an average of roughly 250,000 unique TCR beta nucleotide sequences per donor were sequenced, and approximately 17% of those sequences were non-productive. An earlier analysis of 587 of the donors used high-throughput TCR beta sequencing to judge whether each TCR beta V gene segment behaved as functional or pseudogenic. The study combined high-throughput TCR immunosequencing, statistical association of individual TCRs with disease status, and machine learning to predict cytomegalovirus infection status. Both class I and class II loci were covered by HLA typing, at four-digit resolution. Because of strong linkage in the cohort, 5 or 6 DR-DQ haplotypes were treated as single units for association and clustering. Genome-wide SNP genotypes for about 60% of the roughly 670 donors were used in a later genetic analysis, which treated that subset as a discovery cohort.

The full study reports these points: Several of the top co-occurrence clusters appeared to be linked to parvovirus B19, influenza, CMV and Epstein-Barr virus, according to a later analysis. In the study, approximately 160 TCR beta chains were listed as associated with cytomegalovirus. According to a later analysis, most CMV-associated TCR beta chains appeared to be HLA-restricted, and the HLA associations seemed to be driven largely by CMV exposure. In an earlier analysis of approximately 600 of the donors, most TCR beta V segments were observed in productive rearrangements about 90% or about 30% of the time, broadly matching IMGT annotations. The classifier was reported to diagnose cytomegalovirus status with high specificity and sensitivity in both the original cohort and the validation cohort. Most TCR sequences were seen in very few donors, while some public TCRs were found in many individuals. According to a later analysis, TCR association rates differed among HLA loci, with DRB1 alleles showing the most associated TCRs and HLA-C alleles showing the fewest. An association between a missense DCLRE1C variant and V-gene and J-gene trimming of TCR beta chains was found in a later genetic analysis and replicated in an independent cohort. A group of highly shared sequence variants was considered likely to be a technical artifact of the sequencing pipeline. Compared with equally common non-associated chains, HLA-associated TCR beta chains in a later analysis were more clonally expanded and had lower generation probabilities. A later genetic analysis reported fewer N-insertions in productive TCRs among donors in an Asian-associated ancestry cluster than the roughly 720-donor mean. For the cohort, immune exposure information was limited to CMV serostatus. In vitro tests confirmed that a few of the cytomegalovirus-associated TCR beta chains recognize cytomegalovirus antigens. Because some donors lacked HLA typing at each locus, the association tests relied only on the typed subset. Specific HLA alleles were associated with 16,951 TCR beta sequences at a false discovery rate of 0.05 in a later analysis. The earlier analysis of 587 of the donors excluded around 17 rarely observed V segments, including chromosome 9 orphons, because counts were too low. A further reported finding was that TCR beta sequences accurately predicted the HLA-A and HLA-B alleles for most subjects in the first cohort. Linkage disequilibrium might explain the correlated functional status among segregating V segments, but an unknown experimental factor could not be excluded. The cohort was sequenced for TCR beta chains only, and without alpha or paired-chain data the features that could be detected were limited. According to the authors, the approach could potentially be generalized to other disease states and immunological phenotypes. The presence/absence analyses assumed that sequencing depth was roughly uniform across donors, and that assumption may not be true. When HLA alleles, especially DR and DQ, strongly co-occurred, TCR associations were difficult to assign to individual alleles. Because the 87-base-pair reads could not distinguish some IMGT-functional V segments, including TRBV6-2 and TRBV6-3, those segments were excluded.

The library was built by means of the immunoSEQ multiplex PCR assay. For the multiplex PCR, a mixture combining 60 forward primers for TCR Vbeta segments and 13 reverse primers for TCR Jbeta segments was used. The CDR3 region of rearranged TCR beta genes was amplified from genomic DNA with a multiplex PCR assay. The amplified TCR beta libraries were sequenced on the Illumina HiSeq System as 87-base-pair reads. In the paper's pipeline: A later analysis counted about 76 million unique TCR beta chains across the 550 to 750 repertoires, and 10 million to 11 million of these chains were shared by at least two donors. Raw reads were error-corrected and collapsed into unique sequences with a nearest-neighbor algorithm that merged closely related sequences to remove PCR and sequencing errors. To assign V, D and J gene segments, CDR3 sequences were aligned to IMGT reference sequences. Each retained sequence needed at least a six-nucleotide match to both a V gene segment and a J gene segment. Rearrangements were classified as productive when the CDR3 lacked stop codons and remained in frame with V and J, and all other rearrangements were classified as non-productive. Following IMGT convention, CDR3 was defined as the stretch from the second conserved V-encoded cysteine up to the conserved J-encoded phenylalanine. The earlier analysis of 500 to 650 of the donors excluded any sequence lacking an unambiguous match to a single V gene segment. An earlier analysis of fewer than 750 of the donors called V segments functional above 56.7% productive rearrangements and segregating when the between-donor standard deviation exceeded 5%. A statistical classification framework was developed to diagnose cytomegalovirus status using the catalog of TCR beta chain sequences. A later analysis assigned V and J genes by comparing TCR nucleotide sequences with IMGT/GENE-DB human TR gene sequences. The TCRdist pipeline was used in a later analysis to assign CDR3 sequences and most-parsimonious VDJ recombination scenarios. In a later analysis, each TCR beta chain was defined by its CDR3 amino acid sequence together with its V-gene family, and reads without a unique V-gene family were excluded. A later analysis removed several hundred highly shared, low-generation-probability nucleotide sequences to deal with suspected cross-contamination and a sequencing artifact. In a later analysis, a clonal expansion index was calculated for each public chain from normalized within-repertoire ranks of inferred template counts. In a later analysis, generation probabilities were computed using a VDJ recombination model fitted to out-of-frame rearrangements, and the results were checked against IGoR. Hypergeometric tests were used in a later analysis to score TCR-TCR, TCR-HLA and TCR-CMV co-occurrence, with a repertoire-size bias correction applied to the TCR pairs. A later analysis estimated false discovery rates by permuting HLA or CMV assignments 20 times. A later analysis grouped co-occurring TCRs with DBSCAN, adding TCRdist sequence similarity when clustering within HLA-allele-positive subsets. Repertoires with fewer than 30,000 or more than 120,000 public chains were left out of co-occurrence clustering, as were several repertoires with anomalous nucleotide sharing. This immuneACCESS table, as held by TCRdb, lists in-frame sequences with V and J called but not all clones. Of the missing ones, under half trace to an unresolved V gene in checked studies; the others have no known cause. V and J calls and clone size are copied from that table; D and trimming were computed from the DNA. The sample table records around 99,000 clones; over 75% of these occur just once. The top ten clones comprise around 2.4% of the sample.

The cohort was made up of approximately 670 healthy bone marrow donors. All cohort members were sampled while nominally healthy, although unrecorded immune exposures were likely present. The donor tested CMV seronegative, placing the donor among the 350 or so seronegative members of the cohort. A peripheral blood sample was provided by each donor, and peripheral blood mononuclear cells were used for TCR beta sequencing. Genomic DNA extraction from the blood cell samples was performed with the Qiagen DNeasy Blood Extraction Kit. Including the terminal cysteine and phenylalanine, the CDR3 comprises 16 residues. The entry retains the CDR3 DNA only, 48 bases that are in frame from base 1. V ends up 5 bases short and J 0 bases short, with an unmatched junction base count of 11. CDR1 is given as GTSNPN and CDR2 as SVGIG, both from the germline V gene (reference sequence).

Material for sequencing was PBMCs. The rearranged segments are TRBV30 and TRBJ1-1; 8 middle bases align to TRBD1. The TCR sequence derives from a man aged 25 to 45 in good health and CMV-seronegative. The sequenced DNA: TGTGCCTGGGGAGGACAGGGTACGAGGGTGAACACTGAAGCTTTCTTT. Its protein reads: CAWGGQGTRVNTEAFF.